Listed here are 8 T cell receptor beta chains from one sample, sequenced in a study of blood T cell dynamics during melanoma immunotherapy. Indicated time point: week 3, after first cycle of checkpoint inhibitor. Sequencing was performed with immunoSEQ multiplex PCR; in TCRdb, only in-frame clones are kept and a portion is missing. The table includes some 8,200 clones, about 88% detected once. Here the sequenced sample was blood, taken from a patient treated with checkpoint blockade. All receptors derive from a human donor with melanoma.

CDR3 sequence reads: CAWSSPVRTEAFF. The CDR3 DNA reads TGTGCCTGGAGTAGCCCCGTTCGCACTGAAGCTTTCTTT. This chain uses TRBV30 with TRBJ1-1; no clear D. Germline CDR1 is GTSNPN and CDR2 is SVGIG (reference sequence). CDR3 length: 13 residues. V was trimmed by 2 bases and J by 4 bases, leaving 11 bases between them.

V and J are TRBV7-9 and TRBJ1-3; weak D call: TRBD1 (5 bases). CDR1 and CDR2 (germline): SEHNR, FQNEAQ (reference sequence). The germline V and J ends were trimmed by 1 base and 4 bases, with 14 bases remaining between them. The CDR3 has 16 amino acids. The CDR3 region is CASSLGGEVSGNTIYF. The CDR3 DNA sequence: TGTGCCAGCAGCTTAGGGGGGGAAGTGTCCGGAAACACCATATATTTT.

The DNA of the CDR3 is TGTGCCTGGAGCGGTAGGACTGAAGCTTTCTTT. It translates to CAWSGRTEAFF. This chain links TRBV30 with TRBJ1-1; no reliable D call. CDR1 GTSNPN and CDR2 SVGIG come from the germline V gene (reference sequence). The CDR3 sequence is 11 residues long. V was pared by 3 bases and J by 5 bases, with 7 bases between.

This chain uses TRBV19 with TRBJ1-2, with 7 bases fitting TRBD1. This CDR3 has 17 amino acids. Germline V gives CDR1 LNHDA, CDR2 SQIVND (reference sequence). J was trimmed by 3 bases and V by 5 bases; bases with no gene match: 15. CDR3 DNA sequence: TGTGCCAGTAGTCCTACACCTAAGACAGGGAGTCACTATGGCTACACCTTC. Residues: CASSPTPKTGSHYGYTF.

There are a few counts of this clone. The CDR3 loop reads CASSRGSYNSPLHF. The CDR3 DNA reads as TGTGCCAGCAGCCGGGGCTCCTATAATTCACCCCTCCACTTT. V and J are TRBV5-8 and TRBJ1-6; D is undetermined. This CDR3 contains 14 residues. V lost 4 bases, J lost 0 bases, and 5 bases lay in between. Per germline, CDR1 SGHTS and CDR2 YDEGEE.

The genes are TRBV7-2 and TRBJ1-1; D is unclear. Trimming cost V 2 bases and J 7 bases, with 5 bases left between them. The CDR3 loop spans 11 amino acids. Germline V lookup: CDR1 SGHTA, CDR2 FQGNSA. Here the CDR3 DNA reads TGTGCCAGCAGCTTACAAGTTGAAGCTTTCTTT. Protein: CASSLQVEAFF.

This rearrangement joins TRBV4-1 to TRBJ1-3, with TRBD1 as a possible D gene (6 bases). The CDR3 is 16 residues long. The ends were cut back, 1 base at V and 5 bases at J, with 15 bases in the middle. Germline CDR1 reads MGHRA; CDR2 reads YSYEKL. This CDR3 reads CASSQAIGGRRNTIYF. The DNA of the CDR3 is TGCGCCAGCAGCCAAGCCATAGGGGGGAGGCGAAACACCATATATTTT.

The chain employs TRBV19 and TRBJ1-3, with no clear D. This CDR3 is built from 16 residues. V dropped 6 bases and J dropped 2 bases, with 17 bases sitting between them. Germline V lookup: CDR1 LNHDA, CDR2 SQIVND (reference sequence). In nucleotides, the CDR3 is TGTGCCAGTAGGACACCGGGCCGCTCAGCTGGAAACACCATATATTTT. It translates to CASRTPGRSAGNTIYF.